These 16 T cell receptor beta chains were sequenced from one sample in a study of cytomegalovirus exposure and HLA in healthy donors. PCR primers comprised 60 Vbeta and 13 Jbeta primers. Sequencing was performed with immunoSEQ multiplex PCR; in TCRdb, only in-frame clones are kept and a portion is missing. The table records 120,000 to 150,000 clones, 76% of them present only once. The sample consisted of PBMCs. All receptors come from a woman between 35 and 50 years old in good health and CMV-seronegative.

This chain links TRBV5-1 with TRBJ2-1; 8 nucleotides agree with TRBD2. J lost 1 base, V lost 1 base, and 7 bases had no gene match. Germline CDR1 SGHRS, CDR2 YFSETQ. The CDR3 loop spans 17 amino acids. CDR3 amino acids: CASSLSLAGRSYNEQFF. For the CDR3, the DNA is TGCGCCAGCAGCTTGTCTCTAGCGGGCCGTTCCTACAATGAGCAGTTCTTC. Complete variable domain (other parts from reference TRBV5-1 and TRBJ2-1): KAGVTQTPRYLIKTRGQQVTLSCSPISGHRSVSWYQQTPGQGLQFLFEYFSETQRNKGNFPGRFSGRQFSNSRSEMNVSTLELGDSALYLCASSLSLAGRSYNEQFFGPGTRLTVL.

In its sample, this clone was seen a few times. The genes are TRBV5-6 and TRBJ2-7; D gene uncertain. The V and J ends lost 1 base and 1 base respectively, with 6 bases between them. The CDR3 is 13 amino acids. Per germline, CDR1 SGHDT and CDR2 YYEEEE. The CDR3, as DNA: TGTGCCAGCAGCTTGCTCCCGTCCTACGAGCAGTACTTC. Encoded protein: CASSLLPSYEQYF.

A word on this clone: The identical CDR3 is also encoded by other nucleotide sequences in the sample. The genes are TRBV9 and TRBJ2-2; TRBD1 aligns across 7 bases. The CDR3 is 14 amino acids. V lost 0 bases to trimming and J lost 8 bases; unmatched junction nucleotides: 4. Germline values: CDR1 SGDLS, CDR2 YYNGEE. The CDR3 DNA is TGTGCCAGCAGCGTAGGACAGGGAAATGGGGAGCTGTTTTTT. Its protein product is CASSVGQGNGELFF.

This clone was seen just once. The rearrangement joins TRBV5-1 to TRBJ1-2; TRBD1 aligns across 8 bases. The ends lost 0 bases at V and 8 bases at J; junction bases unmatched: 9. The V gene's germline CDR1 is SGHRS and CDR2 YFSETQ. The CDR3 runs to 15 residues. For the CDR3, the DNA is TGCGCCAGCAGCTTGGAAGGGACAGGTTCTAAGGGCTACACCTTC. It specifies CASSLEGTGSKGYTF.

The chain links TRBV5-1 to TRBJ2-7, with TRBD2 matching over 7 bases. V dropped 4 bases and J dropped 3; count of bases not matched to a gene: 13. The CDR3 consists of 16 residues. Germline V gene lookup returns CDR1 SGHRS and CDR2 YFSETQ. The CDR3 here is CASSGRGVGPFYEQYF. The CDR3 coding sequence is TGCGCCAGCAGCGGCCGGGGGGTAGGACCCTTCTACGAGCAGTACTTC. Full variable domain (outside the CDR3, taken from reference TRBV5-1 and TRBJ2-7): KAGVTQTPRYLIKTRGQQVTLSCSPISGHRSVSWYQQTPGQGLQFLFEYFSETQRNKGNFPGRFSGRQFSNSRSEMNVSTLELGDSALYLCASSGRGVGPFYEQYFGPGTRLTVT.

There are a few counts of this clone. The chain is built from TRBV27 and TRBJ1-4; D gene ambiguous. Trimming cost V 6 bases and J 5 bases, with 22 bases left between them. Germline loops: CDR1 MNHEY, CDR2 SMNVEV (reference sequence). The CDR3 has 17 residues. The CDR3 spells CASSPHGPGVINEKLFF. As DNA, the CDR3 is TGTGCCAGCAGCCCCCATGGTCCAGGCGTGATAAATGAAAAACTGTTTTTT.

The chain carries TRBV7-2 and TRBJ2-7; the D gene is possibly TRBD1 (5 bases). The germline V and J ends were trimmed by 2 bases and 0 bases, with 11 bases remaining between them. The CDR3 is 15 residues long. The germline V gene has CDR1 SGHTA and CDR2 FQGNSA. CDR3 nucleotide sequence: TGTGCCAGCAGCTTATACGTGGGGCGCTCCTACGAGCAGTACTTC. Translated: CASSLYVGRSYEQYF.

This clone appeared a few times. V usage is TRBV5-5 and J usage is TRBJ2-5, with D maybe TRBD2 (6 bases). This CDR3 is built from 16 residues. CDR1 SGHKS and CDR2 YYEKEE come from the germline V gene (reference sequence). Trimming cost V 0 bases and J 2 bases, with 14 bases left between them. Written as DNA, the CDR3 is TGTGCCAGCAGCTTGGCCCACCGGGGGTCACAAGAGACCCAGTACTTC. Encoded protein: CASSLAHRGSQETQYF.

The V gene is TRBV18, the J gene TRBJ2-7, with TRBD2 matching over 11 bases. V lost 3 bases, J lost 0 bases, and 13 bases stayed unmatched. From germline, CDR1 is KGHSH and CDR2 LQKENI. The CDR3 totals 19 residues. DNA of the CDR3: TGTGCCAGCTCACCGACGACTAGCGGGATTACCCCGTTCTCCTACGAGCAGTACTTC. Translating it yields CASSPTTSGITPFSYEQYF.

The V call is TRBV27, the J call TRBJ1-2; 8 bases are shared with TRBD1. The V gene end was trimmed by 4 bases and the J gene end by 4 bases; junction bases not matched to a gene: 5. The CDR3 has 14 amino acids. Germline assignment: CDR1 MNHEY and CDR2 SMNVEV (reference sequence). CDR3 in DNA: TGTGCCAGCAGTTACCAGGGGGCCAGCTATGGCTACACCTTC. Residues: CASSYQGASYGYTF.

V usage is TRBV9 and J usage is TRBJ1-4; D ambiguous. V was clipped by 4 bases and J by 0 bases, with 10 bases between them. CDR1 and CDR2 (germline): SGDLS, YYNGEE. The CDR3 has 15 amino acids. The CDR3 bases are TGTGCCAGCAGCCCGTACAGTGCAACTAATGAAAAACTGTTTTTT. It encodes CASSPYSATNEKLFF.

This clone is a singleton in its sample. The V call is TRBV30, the J call TRBJ1-5; D is unclear. The V end lost 0 bases, the J end lost 3 bases, and 9 bases lay between the germline ends. Germline assignment: CDR1 GTSNPN and CDR2 SVGIG (reference sequence). This CDR3 has 14 amino acids. CDR3 nucleotides: TGTGCCTGGAGTGTGCTACAGATCAATCAGCCCCAGCATTTT. Its translation: CAWSVLQINQPQHF.

The J gene is TRBJ1-2, the V gene TRBV18; TRBD1 agrees at 9 bases. The ends lost 2 bases at V and 4 bases at J; junction bases unmatched: 2. Germline-derived CDR1 and CDR2 are KGHSH and LQKENI. This CDR3 is built from 14 residues. The chain's CDR3 is CASSPDRGVYGYTF. The DNA of the CDR3 is TGTGCCAGCTCACCAGACAGGGGGGTCTATGGCTACACCTTC.

The chain recombines TRBV5-6 with TRBJ2-7, with D tentatively TRBD2 (5 bases). Trimming took off 2 bases at V and 3 bases at J, with 18 bases between the two ends. CDR1 SGHDT and CDR2 YYEEEE come from the germline V gene. This CDR3 comprises 16 residues. The CDR3 is CASSFRTWAPIYEQYF. The CDR3, as DNA: TGTGCCAGCAGCTTTAGGACTTGGGCCCCGATCTACGAGCAGTACTTC. The full variable domain, in which reference TRBV5-6 and TRBJ2-7 provide the parts outside the CDR3, is DAGVTQSPTHLIKTRGQQVTLRCSPKSGHDTVSWYQQALGQGPQFIFQYYEEEERQRGNFPDRFSGHQFPNYSSELNVNALLLGDSALYLCASSFRTWAPIYEQYFGPGTRLTVT.

The chain employs TRBV27 and TRBJ2-1, with TRBD2 identical over 10 bases. CDR3 length: 14 amino acids. Germline V lookup: CDR1 MNHEY, CDR2 SMNVEV (reference sequence). The trim removed 4 bases at V and 15 bases at J, leaving 12 bases unmatched. This CDR3 is CASSSQVPLAGVFF. Here the CDR3 DNA reads TGTGCCAGCAGTTCCCAAGTCCCCCTAGCGGGGGTGTTCTTC.

This clone was observed a single time. The rearrangement links TRBV27 to TRBJ2-2, with a possible D match to TRBD1 (5 bases). This CDR3 has 12 residues. Germline V CDR1 and CDR2: MNHEY, SMNVEV (reference sequence). V was trimmed by 6 bases and J by 7 bases, leaving 9 bases between them. CDR3 in amino acids: CASSHRSGELFF. The CDR3 DNA follows: TGTGCCAGCAGCCACAGGAGCGGGGAGCTGTTTTTT.